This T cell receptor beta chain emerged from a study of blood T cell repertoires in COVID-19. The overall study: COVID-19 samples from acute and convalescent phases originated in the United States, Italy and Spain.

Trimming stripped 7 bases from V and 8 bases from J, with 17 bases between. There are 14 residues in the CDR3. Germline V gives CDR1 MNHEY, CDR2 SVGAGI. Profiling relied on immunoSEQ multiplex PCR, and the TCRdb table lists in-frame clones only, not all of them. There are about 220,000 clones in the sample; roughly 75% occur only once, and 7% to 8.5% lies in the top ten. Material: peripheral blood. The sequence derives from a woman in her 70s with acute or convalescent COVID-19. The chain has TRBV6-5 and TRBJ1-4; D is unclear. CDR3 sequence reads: CASTRPRTGEKLFF. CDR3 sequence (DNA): TGTGCCAGCACCAGACCTCGTACGGGAGAAAAACTGTTTTTT.